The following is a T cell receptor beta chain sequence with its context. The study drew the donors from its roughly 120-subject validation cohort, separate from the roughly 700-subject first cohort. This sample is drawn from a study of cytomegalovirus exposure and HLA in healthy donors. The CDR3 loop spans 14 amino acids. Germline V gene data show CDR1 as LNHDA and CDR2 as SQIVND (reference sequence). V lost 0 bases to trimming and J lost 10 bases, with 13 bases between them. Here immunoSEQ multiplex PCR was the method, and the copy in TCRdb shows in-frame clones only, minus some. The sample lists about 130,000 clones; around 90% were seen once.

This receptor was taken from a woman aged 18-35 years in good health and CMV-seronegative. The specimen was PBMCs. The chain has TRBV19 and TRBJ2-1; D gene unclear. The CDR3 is CASSIETVSLEQFF. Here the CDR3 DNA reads TGTGCCAGTAGTATAGAAACAGTAAGCCTAGAGCAGTTCTTC.